The rows below give T cell receptor beta chains drawn from one sample of a study of T cells in Graves' hyperthyroidism and ophthalmopathy. TCRdb recomputed calls from the multiplex PCR reads with MiXCR, one row per CDR3 protein. The data show more than 500,000 distinct CDR3 sequences, about 45% seen once. The specimen sequenced was peripheral blood or thyroid tissue (not recorded which). All receptors come from an adult woman with Graves' disease, either hyperthyroidism or ophthalmopathy (not recorded which). Both conserved end residues are part of each CDR3. Each record gives: D gene, V gene, clone size, J gene, CDR3 protein, CDR3 DNA. D genes are given only for firm matches. The size of a clone is reported for some rows only, either as once, few or many, or as a class for expanded clones.

TRBD1,TRBV4-1,many,TRBJ1-5,CASSGTGSFGNQPQHF,TGCGCCAGCTCCGGGACAGGGTCTTTTGGCAATCAGCCCCAGCATTTT
TRBD1,TRBV18,-,TRBJ1-2,CASSPEGQVNYGYTF,TGTGCCAGCTCACCAGAGGGACAGGTTAACTATGGCTACACCTTC
-,TRBV2,many,TRBJ2-2,CASSQGAGELFF,TGTGCCAGCAGTCAGGGAGCCGGGGAGCTGTTTTTT
-,TRBV20-1,many,TRBJ2-7,CSARPYEQYF,TGCAGTGCCAGACCCTACGAGCAGTACTTC
-,TRBV20-1,many,TRBJ1-4,CSASGTNEKLFF,TGCAGTGCTTCGGGAACAAATGAAAAACTGTTTTTT
-,TRBV2,many,TRBJ1-1,CASRVPGQNEAFF,TGTGCCAGCAGGGTCCCGGGACAAAATGAAGCTTTCTTT
-,TRBV20-1,-,TRBJ1-4,CSARRGVGEKLFF,TGCAGTGCTAGACGGGGGGTTGGGGAAAAACTGTTTTTT
-,TRBV12-3/TRBV12-4,-,TRBJ1-1,CASRRDGGRANTEAFF,TGTGCCAGCCGTCGGGACGGGGGGAGGGCGAACACTGAAGCTTTCTTT
-,TRBV10-3,-,TRBJ2-7,CAIKGPTSSAQYF,TGTGCCATCAAAGGGCCGACTTCGAGTGCCCAGTACTTC
-,TRBV7-2,many,TRBJ2-7,CASSYTPGNGPYEQYF,TGTGCCAGCAGCTACACCCCAGGGAACGGTCCCTACGAGCAGTACTTC
TRBD1,TRBV12-3/TRBV12-4,-,TRBJ1-2,CASSLAIGTGVGYTF,TGTGCCAGCAGTTTAGCAATAGGGACAGGGGTTGGCTACACCTTC
-,TRBV12-3/TRBV12-4,many,TRBJ1-3,CASSPGTLLGNTIYF,TGTGCCAGCAGCCCCGGAACTTTACTTGGAAACACCATATATTTT
-,TRBV5-1,-,TRBJ2-7,CASSLLDRGVLYEQYF,TGCGCCAGCAGCTTGTTAGACCGAGGAGTCCTCTACGAGCAGTACTTC
TRBD1,TRBV2,-,TRBJ1-1,CASRNQGVLSTEAFF,TGTGCCAGCAGGAACCAGGGGGTCCTGTCCACTGAAGCTTTCTTT
TRBD1,TRBV7-2,-,TRBJ1-1,CASRGQGQAFF,TGTGCCAGCAGAGGACAGGGACAAGCTTTCTTT
-,TRBV28,-,TRBJ2-7,CASSFRGVSYEQYF,TGTGCCAGCAGTTTCCGCGGTGTCTCCTACGAGCAGTACTTC
-,TRBV10-3,few,TRBJ1-4,CAISGSEKLFF,TGTGCCATCAGTGGTAGTGAAAAACTGTTTTTT
-,TRBV2,many,TRBJ1-6,CASSVAPPSSYNSPLHF,TGTGCCAGCAGTGTGGCACCTCCGAGCTCCTATAATTCACCCCTCCACTTT
-,TRBV7-9,-,TRBJ1-1,CASSMLDEEAFF,TGTGCCAGCAGCATGTTAGACGAGGAAGCTTTCTTT
-,TRBV7-3,few,TRBJ2-3,CASTPTGADTQYF,TGTGCCAGCACCCCGACAGGAGCTGATACGCAGTATTTT
-,TRBV7-3,-,TRBJ1-6,CASSHRRGRAHSPLHF,TGTGCCAGCAGCCACCGTCGGGGCCGTGCGCATTCACCCCTCCACTTT
-,TRBV12-3/TRBV12-4,-,TRBJ1-6,CASSWPGGHNSPLHF,TGTGCCAGCAGTTGGCCGGGGGGGCACAATTCACCCCTCCACTTT
-,TRBV29-1,many,TRBJ2-7,CSACRGNSYEQYF,TGCAGCGCCTGCCGCGGGAACTCCTACGAGCAGTACTTC
-,TRBV20-1,-,TRBJ2-5,CSASYREGHGQTQYF,TGCAGTGCTAGTTACAGGGAGGGTCATGGGCAGACCCAGTACTTC
-,TRBV24-1,few,TRBJ2-5,CATSDSSRGHEETQYF,TGTGCCACCAGTGATTCGAGCCGCGGACACGAAGAGACCCAGTACTTC
TRBD2,TRBV20-1,-,TRBJ2-5,CSASRGLGLAGGLRETQYF,TGCAGTGCTAGCAGGGGCTTGGGGCTAGCGGGAGGACTGAGGGAGACCCAGTACTTC
-,TRBV11-2,once,TRBJ2-5,CASATPGAEETQYF,TGTGCCAGCGCGACCCCGGGGGCGGAAGAGACCCAGTACTTC
-,TRBV7-3,few,TRBJ2-2,CASSLFPRGRTGELFF,TGTGCCAGCAGTTTATTCCCCCGGGGGAGGACCGGGGAGCTGTTTTTT
-,TRBV9,many,TRBJ1-2,CASSVAPWPFNYGYTF,TGTGCCAGCAGCGTAGCCCCTTGGCCGTTTAACTATGGCTACACCTTC
TRBD1,TRBV6-5,-,TRBJ1-2,CASSGPGQGTYGYTF,TGTGCCAGCAGTGGGCCGGGACAGGGGACCTATGGCTACACCTTC
TRBD2,TRBV28,few,TRBJ2-5,CASRPRLAGRHPQYF,TGTGCCAGCAGACCCCGACTAGCGGGAAGACATCCCCAGTACTTC
TRBD1,TRBV10-3,-,TRBJ1-6,CAIRDRGSYNSPLHF,TGTGCCATCAGGGACAGGGGTTCCTATAATTCACCCCTCCACTTT
-,TRBV20-1,-,TRBJ2-5,CSAGRAPETQYF,TGCAGTGCTGGGCGGGCGCCAGAGACCCAGTACTTC
-,TRBV5-1,many,TRBJ1-1,CASSLEASEAFF,TGCGCCAGCAGCTTGGAAGCTTCTGAAGCTTTCTTT
-,TRBV5-1,many,TRBJ2-6,CASSVQVSGANVLTF,TGCGCCAGCAGCGTACAGGTCTCTGGGGCCAACGTCCTGACTTTC